Sequencing of this T cell receptor (beta chain) was carried out in a study of regulatory T cells in long-lasting Graves disease. General study results and limits: Persistent Graves' patients had lower TCR diversity than newly diagnosed ones.

Sequencing libraries for TCR beta were prepared with iRepertoire HTBI primers and Arm-PCR of CDR3 regions. One entry per CDR3 protein, called by TCRdb with MiXCR from the multiplex PCR reads. The sample yields about 420,000 distinct CDR3 sequences, about 16% seen once. In the case of this clonotype: As yet, its antigen is unknown.

Trimming stripped 2 bases from V and 6 bases from J, with 10 bases between. Germline V gene data show CDR1 as MNHEY and CDR2 as SMNVEV (reference sequence). The CDR3 loop spans 14 amino acids. As to time point: newly diagnosed GD, antithyroid drugs for less than 3 months. There was RNA extracted from PBMCs, and the TCR library was made from it. These data are also associated with another study on T cells in Graves' hyperthyroidism and ophthalmopathy. From that report: Thyroid ultrasound, orbital computed tomography, clinical symptoms, and serum thyroxine and TRAb underpinned diagnoses. HTBI primers were the set used in a first-round RT-PCR of the TCR CDR3.

The gene calls are TRBV27 and TRBJ1-4; D might be TRBD1 (5 bases). The source of this sequence is a woman aged 18-35 years with Graves disease. This specimen consisted of peripheral blood mononuclear cells (PBMCs), obtained at new diagnosis, from a patient treated with antithyroid drugs. The CDR3 is CASSLGGNYEKLFF. In nucleotides, the CDR3 is TGTGCCAGCAGTTTAGGGGGGAATTATGAAAAACTGTTTTTT.